A selection of T cell receptor beta chains follows, all from one sample in a study of blood T cell repertoires in COVID-19. Clones were read by immunoSEQ multiplex PCR, and TCRdb kept only the in-frame ones, dropping some. The sample contains a few hundred thousand clones, about four fifths of which appear only once. Sequenced sample: peripheral blood. These receptor sequences come from a young woman with acute or convalescent COVID-19. Each CDR3 is given with its conserved first and last residue. D genes are given only for firm matches. Not all rows give a size; the values are once, few, many and, for expanded clones, a class.

D gene	clone size	V gene	J gene	CDR3 DNA	CDR3 protein
NA	NA	TRBV12-2	TRBJ1-2	TGTGCAAGTCGCCTACAGGGCGGCCCTCTCTATGGCTACACCTTC	CASRLQGGPLYGYTF
TRBD1	once	TRBV7-2	TRBJ2-5	TGTGCCAGCAGCTTCGGACAGGGGGGAGAGACCCAGTACTTC	CASSFGQGGETQYF
TRBD2	once	TRBV10-3	TRBJ2-1	TGTGCCACCCGTAGCGGGAGCTCCTACAATGAGCAGTTCTTC	CATRSGSSYNEQFF
NA	NA	TRBV12-3/TRBV12-4	TRBJ2-3	TGTGCCAGCAGTCCCGGTTTCAATACGCAGTATTTT	CASSPGFNTQYF
NA	NA	TRBV28	TRBJ2-1	TGTGCCAGCAGTTTAAGCGGATCCTACAATGAGCAGTTCTTC	CASSLSGSYNEQFF
TRBD2	NA	TRBV18	TRBJ2-3	TGTGCCAGCTCAGAGACTAGCGGAAGAAGTGCAGATACGCAGTATTTT	CASSETSGRSADTQYF
NA	NA	TRBV18	TRBJ2-7	TGTGCCAGCTCACCTTTGGGGGCCTCCTACGAGCAGTACTTC	CASSPLGASYEQYF
NA	NA	TRBV30	TRBJ1-1	TGTGCCTCCCAACGGGGGGCTGCCACTGAAGCTTTCTTT	CASQRGAATEAFF
TRBD1	once	TRBV19	TRBJ1-2	TGTGCCAGTAACCGTGAGACAGGGGGCGCGGAAGGCTACACCTTC	CASNRETGGAEGYTF
TRBD2	NA	TRBV25-1	TRBJ2-7	TGTGCCAGCAACATAGCGGGAGTGTCCTACGAGCAGTACTTC	CASNIAGVSYEQYF
TRBD2	NA	TRBV7-9	TRBJ2-1	TGTGCCAGCAGCTTAGTTGCAGCGGGGTACAATGAGCAGTTCTTC	CASSLVAAGYNEQFF
TRBD2	NA	TRBV6-5	TRBJ2-7	TGTGCCAGCAGGATAGCGGGAGAGGACGAGCAGTACTTC	CASRIAGEDEQYF
TRBD1	NA	TRBV18	TRBJ1-6	TGTGCCAGCTCCCCACAGGGGAACTTT	CASSPQGNF
TRBD1	NA	TRBV5-1	TRBJ2-7	TGCGCCAGCAGTCTTTGGACAGGGGGCTTCACCTACGAGCAGTACTTC	CASSLWTGGFTYEQYF
NA	NA	TRBV6-5	TRBJ1-6	TGTGCCAGCAGTTACGCCCGGGATCGATCACCCCTCCACTTT	CASSYARDRSPLHF
NA	NA	TRBV9	TRBJ2-3	TGTGCCAGCAGCGTCATGGTGGATGGGCCAGATACGCAGTATTTT	CASSVMVDGPDTQYF
TRBD1	few	TRBV30	TRBJ1-2	TGTGCCTGGAGTGTATCCCGGGACAGTACTAACTATGGCTACACCTTC	CAWSVSRDSTNYGYTF
NA	NA	TRBV7-9	TRBJ2-3	TGTGCCAGCAGCTCCCGTATCTCGAGACTAAGCACAGATACGCAGTATTTT	CASSSRISRLSTDTQYF
TRBD2	NA	TRBV7-9	TRBJ2-7	TGTGCCAGCAGCCCCACTAGCGGGAAGGTTTACGAGCAGTACTTC	CASSPTSGKVYEQYF
TRBD1	NA	TRBV5-1	TRBJ2-7	TGCGCCAGCAGCTTCTCCGGGACAGGGTCCAGCGAGCAGTACTTC	CASSFSGTGSSEQYF
NA	NA	TRBV7-2	TRBJ2-1	TGTGCCAGCAGCTTAGCAGGCGGGGCCGCCCCTGACAATGAGCAGTTCTTC	CASSLAGGAAPDNEQFF
NA	NA	TRBV29-1	TRBJ2-1	TGCAGCGTTGTACAGCATGCCTACAATGAGCAGTTCTTC	CSVVQHAYNEQFF
TRBD1	NA	TRBV7-2	TRBJ1-5	TGTGCCAGCAGCTTAGTCGACAGGGGGAATCAGCCCCAGCATTTT	CASSLVDRGNQPQHF
TRBD1	NA	TRBV27	TRBJ1-4	TGTGCCAGCAGTTTCGACAGGGGAGTAGGAAAACTGTTTTTT	CASSFDRGVGKLFF
NA	NA	TRBV5-1	TRBJ2-1	TGCGCCAGCAGCTTAAGACAGGACCTTTACAATGAGCAGTTCTTC	CASSLRQDLYNEQFF
TRBD1	NA	TRBV19	TRBJ1-1	TGTGCCAGTAGTATAGGAGCAGGGGGCTTCCCTGAAGCTTTCTTT	CASSIGAGGFPEAFF
NA	NA	TRBV7-3	TRBJ1-3	TGTGCCAGCAGCCCCACCGGGGGTGCTGGAAACACCATATATTTT	CASSPTGGAGNTIYF
TRBD2	NA	TRBV4-3	TRBJ2-1	TGCGCCAGCAGCCGGGACCGGGAGGGCCTGGATGAGCAGTTCTTC	CASSRDREGLDEQFF
TRBD1	NA	TRBV9	TRBJ1-2	TGTGCCAGCAGCGCGACAGGGCAGTACACCTTC	CASSATGQYTF
NA	NA	TRBV7-8	TRBJ1-5	TGTGCCAGCAGCTTATTTCCCCAAAGCAGGGTTAGCAATCAGCCCCAGCATTTT	CASSLFPQSRVSNQPQHF
NA	NA	TRBV27	TRBJ1-1	TGTGCCAGCAGTTCCACACAAGGGAGCACTGAAGCTTTCTTT	CASSSTQGSTEAFF
NA	NA	TRBV12-3/TRBV12-4	TRBJ2-7	TGTGCCAGCAGTAGAGTCTCCTACGAGCAGTACTTC	CASSRVSYEQYF